Following are 25 T cell receptor beta chains from one sample sequenced in a study of T cell changes during pregnancy in multiple sclerosis (dated by TCRdb to between 2018 and 2021). Library method: the immunoSEQ multiplex PCR assay. Held by TCRdb, this immuneACCESS table contains in-frame sequences only and omits some clones. Under half of the omission traces to an unresolved V gene where checked; the cause of the rest is unknown. In all, the sample holds about 70,000 clones, and more than 85% of those were seen once. The ten largest account for about 2.3% of the sample. Sequenced here: peripheral blood, sampled in the first trimester of pregnancy. The receptors derive from a female donor with multiple sclerosis, enrolled in a pregnancy study.

CDR3 sequence reads: CASSERGGIGRGSPLHF. The DNA of the CDR3 is TGTGCCAGCAGTGAACGCGGGGGTATAGGGCGAGGGTCACCCCTCCACTTT. The V gene is TRBV2, the J gene TRBJ1-6; a weak D match, TRBD1 (5 bases). The CDR3 contains 17 residues. V was cut by 2 bases and J by 10 bases, with 21 bases left in between. The V gene's germline CDR1 is SNHLY and CDR2 FYNNEI. The full variable domain, with the rest looked up from reference TRBV2 and TRBJ1-6, is EPEVTQTPSHQVTQMGQEVILRCVPISNHLYFYWYRQILGQKVEFLVSFYNNEISEKSEIFDDQFSVERPDGSNFTLKIRSTKLEDSAMYFCASSERGGIGRGSPLHFGNGTRLTVT.

The V and J genes are TRBV5-5 and TRBJ2-7, with TRBD2 identical over 14 bases. The CDR3 covers 18 residues. Trimming cost V 4 bases and J 5 bases; bases outside gene matches: 14. Germline CDR1 reads SGHKS; CDR2 reads YYEKEE (reference sequence). The CDR3 region has the DNA TGTGCCAGCAGCCCATCCTCCGGGACTAGCGGGAGACGCCACGAGCAGTACTTC. It is translated as CASSPSSGTSGRRHEQYF.

The chain uses TRBV18 and TRBJ1-1; tentatively, D is TRBD1 (5 bases). The CDR3 runs 13 residues. Germline-derived CDR1 and CDR2 are KGHSH and LQKENI. Trimming pared 1 base from V and 3 bases from J, leaving 6 bases between. In DNA form, the CDR3 reads TGTGCCAGCTCACCACGGGGGGACACTGAAGCTTTCTTT. Residues: CASSPRGDTEAFF.

V and J are TRBV6-6 and TRBJ2-7; 9 bases map to TRBD2. The CDR3 runs to 14 residues. V lost 5 bases and J lost 1; bases outside the gene matches: 3. The germline gives CDR1 MNHNY, CDR2 SVGAGI (reference sequence). The CDR3 nucleotides are TGTGCCAGCAGTACTAGCGGGCCATCCTACGAGCAGTACTTC. Translation gives CASSTSGPSYEQYF.

The chain links TRBV4-1 to TRBJ1-1, with D possibly matching TRBD1 (5 bases). Germline V lookup: CDR1 MGHRA, CDR2 YSYEKL. The V end was cut by 2 bases, the J end by 1 base, with 11 bases between. The CDR3 is made up of 15 amino acids. CDR3 sequence (DNA): TGCGCCAGCAGCCAACCTGTCGGGGGGAACACTGAAGCTTTCTTT. As protein: CASSQPVGGNTEAFF.

The CDR3 DNA sequence: TGCGCCAGCAGCCCCGGACAGGGGCTCAATCAGCCCCAGCATTTT. Protein product: CASSPGQGLNQPQHF. This sequence joins TRBV5-1 and TRBJ1-5, with TRBD1 matching over 9 bases. The CDR3 extends over 15 amino acids. V shed 4 bases and J 3 bases; nucleotides not matched to a gene: 5. The germline V gene has CDR1 SGHRS and CDR2 YFSETQ.

CDR3 amino acids: CASSPLTGTVNTEAFF. CDR3 DNA sequence: TGTGCCAGCTCACCGCTAACAGGAACGGTGAACACTGAAGCTTTCTTT. The chain uses TRBV18 and TRBJ1-1, with a weak D call TRBD1 (5 bases). The CDR3 runs 16 residues. Germline CDR1 is KGHSH and CDR2 is LQKENI. The ends were cut back, 3 bases at V and 0 bases at J, with 14 bases in the middle.

Here the CDR3 DNA reads TGTGCCAGCAGCGCGGGGGGACGCCGATACCAAGAGACCCAGTACTTC. Translation gives CASSAGGRRYQETQYF. The chain combines TRBV9 with TRBJ2-5; 7 bases are a match to TRBD2. The CDR3 extends over 16 amino acids. CDR1 is SGDLS, CDR2 YYNGEE, per germline. V gave up 3 bases and J gave up 0 bases; unmatched junction bases: 8.

This rearrangement joins TRBV6-1 to TRBJ1-1, with D perhaps matching TRBD1 (5 bases). The V gene lost 5 bases and the J gene lost 13 bases, with 17 bases spanning the gap. The CDR3 is made up of 12 amino acids. Germline loops: CDR1 MNHNS, CDR2 SASEGT. CDR3 sequence (DNA): TGTGCCAGCAGTCAGGGTGCCTCTGGGGTTTTCTTT. Translation: CASSQGASGVFF.

The J gene is TRBJ2-2, the V gene TRBV11-1, with D possibly matching TRBD2 (6 bases). The CDR3 spans 14 residues. Germline values: CDR1 SGHAT, CDR2 FQDESV (reference sequence). Trimming left V 5 bases short and J 2 bases short, with 9 bases between. The DNA for the CDR3 is TGTGCCAGCAGCGGACTACTTAACACCGGGGAGCTGTTTTTT. It specifies CASSGLLNTGELFF.

The V and J genes are TRBV5-4 and TRBJ2-3; D is unclear. The CDR3 totals 12 residues. V lost 0 bases, J lost 6 bases, and 5 bases lay in between. Germline V gene data show CDR1 as SGHNT and CDR2 as YYREEE (reference sequence). The CDR3 DNA is TGTGCCAGCAGCTTGGCCAGGGATACGCAGTATTTT. This encodes CASSLARDTQYF.

The chain couples TRBV5-5 to TRBJ2-5, with D perhaps matching TRBD1 (5 bases). CDR1 SGHKS and CDR2 YYEKEE come from the germline V gene (reference sequence). The CDR3 length is 13 residues. The V and J ends lost 0 bases and 5 bases respectively, with 8 bases between them. CDR3 coding DNA: TGTGCCAGCAGCTTGGGTTGGGGCGAGACCCAGTACTTC. It codes for CASSLGWGETQYF.

The CDR3 loop reads CASSLEGGAKGPQHF. Here the CDR3 DNA reads TGTGCCAGCAGCTTAGAAGGGGGCGCTAAAGGGCCCCAGCATTTT. The chain links TRBV7-9 to TRBJ1-5; 7 bases align to TRBD1. The CDR3 contains 15 residues. Trimming took 1 base from V and 9 from J; bases not matched to a gene: 9. Germline CDR1 SEHNR, CDR2 FQNEAQ (reference sequence).

This rearrangement joins TRBV5-3 to TRBJ1-2; tentative D call: TRBD1 (6 bases). TRBV5-3 qualifies as an ORF whose function is uncertain. V was pared by 0 bases and J by 3 bases, with 9 bases between. The CDR3 covers 14 residues. CDR3 amino acids: CARSLGGGHYGYTF. The CDR3 DNA is TGTGCCAGAAGCTTGGGGGGGGGCCACTATGGCTACACCTTC.

V gene TRBV7-3 combines with J gene TRBJ2-5; 13 bases map to TRBD2. The CDR3 consists of 19 residues. Germline V CDR1 and CDR2: SGHTA, FQGTGA. J was trimmed by 3 bases and V by 6 bases; bases with no gene match: 16. CDR3 amino acids: CASSLIRGTSGAIEETQYF. The CDR3 DNA sequence: TGTGCCAGCAGTCTCATCAGGGGGACTAGCGGGGCGATAGAAGAGACCCAGTACTTC.

The chain couples TRBV5-1 to TRBJ2-7, with no clear D. The CDR3 has 11 amino acids. V lost 4 bases to trimming and J lost 6 bases, with 8 bases between them. Germline CDR1 is SGHRS and CDR2 is YFSETQ. The CDR3 loop reads CASSGSGEQYF. DNA of the CDR3: TGCGCCAGCAGCGGCTCGGGCGAGCAGTACTTC.

V and J are TRBV28 and TRBJ2-2, with D possibly being TRBD1 (5 bases). The CDR3 runs to 17 residues. V lost 4 bases, J lost 6 bases, and 21 bases lay in between. Germline CDR1 and CDR2: MDHEN and SYDVKM. CDR3 nucleotides: TGTGCCAGCAGTTCATTGAATAGGGGCAAATTTTCCGGGGAGCTGTTTTTT. This gives the protein CASSSLNRGKFSGELFF.

Here the CDR3 reads CASSLDRAGNTIYF. The DNA for the CDR3 is TGTGCCAGCAGTTTAGACAGGGCAGGAAACACCATATATTTT. J is TRBJ1-3 and V is TRBV28; 7 bases align to TRBD1. The CDR3 covers 14 residues. V dropped 2 bases and J dropped 4; count of bases not matched to a gene: 2. The V gene's germline CDR1 is MDHEN and CDR2 SYDVKM.

This sequence joins TRBV6-5 and TRBJ1-3; D possibly corresponds to TRBD1 (6 bases). Germline lookup yields CDR1 MNHEY and CDR2 SVGAGI. This CDR3 is built from 15 residues. The V gene lost 8 bases and the J gene lost 0 bases, with 14 bases spanning the gap. The CDR3 bases are TGTGCCAGCTCGAGACAGGCGTCCTCTGGAAACACCATATATTTT. Amino acid sequence: CASSRQASSGNTIYF.

The V and J genes are TRBV10-3 and TRBJ1-1; D unresolved. Per germline, CDR1 ENHRY and CDR2 SYGVKD. V lost 3 bases, J lost 8 bases, and 10 bases lay in between. This CDR3 region has 12 residues. The CDR3 reads CAISEPGGEAFF. The DNA of the CDR3 is TGTGCCATCAGTGAACCAGGCGGGGAAGCTTTCTTT.

V and J are TRBV11-2 and TRBJ2-5; D may be TRBD1 (6 bases). Trimming pared 4 bases from V and 3 bases from J, leaving 18 bases between. Germline V gives CDR1 SGHAT, CDR2 FQNNGV. The CDR3 has 16 residues. The CDR3 DNA sequence: TGTGCCAGCAGCTCAGGGGCGGTCCCATCGGAAGAGACCCAGTACTTC. It encodes CASSSGAVPSEETQYF.

The J gene is TRBJ1-2, the V gene TRBV5-1; 9 bases are shared with TRBD1. The CDR3 runs 14 residues. CDR1 is SGHRS, CDR2 YFSETQ, per germline. V lost 6 bases to trimming and J lost 2 bases; unmatched junction nucleotides: 5. In DNA, the CDR3 is TGCGCCAGCAACCCGACAGGGGGAAACTATGGCTACACCTTC. As protein: CASNPTGGNYGYTF.

This clone has only one observation. The V and J genes are TRBV5-8 and TRBJ1-2; D unclear. The CDR3 extends over 14 amino acids. CDR1 SGHTS and CDR2 YDEGEE come from the germline V gene. V shed 2 bases and J shed 0 bases, with 8 bases lying between them. The chain's CDR3 is CASSFGSSNYGYTF. Written as DNA, the CDR3 is TGTGCCAGCAGCTTTGGGAGTTCTAACTATGGCTACACCTTC.

J is TRBJ1-4 and V is TRBV18; TRBD1 agrees at 8 bases. Germline V CDR1 and CDR2: KGHSH, LQKENI. The CDR3 covers 15 residues. V shed 3 bases, J shed 8 bases, and the junction held 8 bases outside the gene matches. The CDR3 loop is CASSPRGQVLEKLFF. CDR3 coding DNA: TGTGCCAGCTCACCTCGGGGACAGGTATTGGAAAAACTGTTTTTT. Using reference TRBV18 and TRBJ1-4 for the parts outside the CDR3, the full variable domain is NAGVMQNPRHLVRRRGQEARLRCSPMKGHSHVYWYRQLPEEGLKFMVYLQKENIIDESGMPKERFSAEFPKEGPSILRIQQVVRGDSAAYFCASSPRGQVLEKLFFGSGTQLSVL.

This chain uses TRBV9 with TRBJ1-2, with D possibly being TRBD1 (5 bases). V was pared by 0 bases and J by 1 base, with 13 bases between. CDR1 is SGDLS, CDR2 YYNGEE, per germline. The CDR3 sequence is 16 residues long. CDR3 sequence: CASSVAGQGFNYGYTF. DNA of the CDR3: TGTGCCAGCAGCGTAGCTGGTCAGGGTTTTAACTATGGCTACACCTTC.